The 29 T cell receptor beta chains below were found in one sample sequenced in a study of blood T cells in healthy people across ages. Alongside a J-beta primer mix, a sample-barcoded 5' primer served in a second PCR lasting about 7 to 12 cycles. MiXCR, run by TCRdb on the 5' RACE reads, gives a single entry per CDR3 protein. The sample contains approximately 780,000 distinct CDR3 sequences, 20% to 30% of which appear only once. The sample was also linked to a second study, of T cells of mothers and their children.

The specimen sequenced was blood. All receptors come from a boy aged 10-17 years in good health.

This clonotype was counted only a few times. The chain links TRBV7-6 to TRBJ2-1; no clear D gene. V lost 5 bases and J lost 9, with 17 bases in between. The CDR3 loop spans 14 amino acids. The germline CDR1 and CDR2 sequences are SGHVS and FNYEAQ. In nucleotides, the CDR3 is TGTGCCAGCAGCCCCGAACCCCTAGATCCTGAGCAGTTCTTC. This encodes CASSPEPLDPEQFF.

This clonotype was seen a few times. The genes are TRBV7-2 and TRBJ2-7, with D tentatively TRBD2 (6 bases). Germline V CDR1 and CDR2: SGHTA, FQGNSA. CDR3 length equals 13 residues. V lost 5 bases and J lost 4, with 12 bases in between. The CDR3, as DNA: TGTGCCAGCAGCGGAGACAGCGGGTACGAGCAGTACTTC. Encoded protein: CASSGDSGYEQYF.

The chain joins TRBV2 to TRBJ2-3; D perhaps matches TRBD1 (5 bases). The CDR3 sequence is 13 residues long. The V end was cut by 6 bases, the J end by 2 bases, with 9 bases between. Germline CDR1 and CDR2: SNHLY and FYNNEI. The CDR3 nucleotides are TGTGCCAGCAGGCCGGACAACACAGATACGCAGTATTTT. Translated, it gives CASRPDNTDTQYF.

Comment on this clonotype: This likely comes from a read error, as the CDR3 has no conserved phenylalanine or tryptophan at its end. The J gene is TRBJ1-2, the V gene TRBV5-1; the D gene is possibly TRBD1 (5 bases). From germline, CDR1 is SGHRS and CDR2 YFSETQ. The CDR3 consists of 15 residues. V shed 0 bases and J shed 4 bases, with 13 bases lying between them. The CDR3 here is CASSLGLGTSYGYTL. Written as DNA, the CDR3 is TGCGCCAGCAGCTTGGGCTTGGGGACCAGCTATGGCTACACCCTC.

The rearrangement uses TRBV24-1 and TRBJ2-5; D may be TRBD1 or TRBD2 (5 bases each). The germline V gene encodes CDR1 KGHDR and CDR2 SFDVKD. The CDR3 sequence is 16 residues long. Trimming removed 2 bases from V and 2 bases from J, with 14 bases in between. The CDR3 DNA reads TGTGCCACCAGTGATTGGGGGTCACAGGAGCAAGAGACCCAGTACTTC. Protein sequence: CATSDWGSQEQETQYF.

This clonotype was picked up a small number of times. The chain has TRBV7-6 and TRBJ2-1; the D gene is possibly TRBD2 (5 bases). V dropped 5 bases and J dropped 14 bases, with 19 bases sitting between them. There are 13 residues in the CDR3. Per germline, CDR1 SGHVS and CDR2 FNYEAQ. The CDR3 coding sequence is TGTGCCAGCAGCATTAGCGACGTCTTTACCAAGTTCTTC. This gives the protein CASSISDVFTKFF.

This clonotype was counted a few times. The chain employs TRBV3-1 and TRBJ2-7; possible D gene TRBD1, 6 bases. Germline V gene data show CDR1 as LGHDT and CDR2 as YNNKEL (reference sequence). This CDR3 has 15 amino acids. The V end lost 1 base, the J end lost 5 bases, and 15 bases lay between the germline ends. As DNA, the CDR3 is TGTGCCAGCAGCCAAGTTTTCGTGGGGGCCAACGAGCAGTACTTC. As protein: CASSQVFVGANEQYF.

The V and J genes are TRBV7-3 and TRBJ2-3, with 9 bases identical to TRBD1. V dropped 1 base and J dropped 4; count of bases not matched to a gene: 12. The CDR3 length is 18 residues. Germline loops: CDR1 SGHTA, CDR2 FQGTGA. CDR3 sequence: CASSLSLPGQGFADTQYF. The CDR3 region has the DNA TGTGCCAGCAGCTTAAGCCTTCCGGGACAGGGTTTCGCAGATACGCAGTATTTT.

The chain carries TRBV12-3 or TRBV12-4 and TRBJ2-7; the D gene is possibly TRBD2 (5 bases). V lost 2 bases and J 4 bases, leaving 15 bases between the germline ends. The CDR3 has 15 amino acids. The CDR3 loop reads CASSLFGMGKYEQYF. CDR3 sequence (DNA): TGTGCCAGCAGTTTATTCGGGATGGGGAAGTACGAGCAGTACTTC.

This clonotype appeared many times. The chain employs TRBV7-6 and TRBJ1-1; D is uncertain. Germline V gene lookup returns CDR1 SGHVS and CDR2 FNYEAQ. The CDR3 totals 13 residues. Trimming removed 5 bases from V and 1 base from J, with 8 bases in between. The CDR3 DNA reads TGTGCCAGCAGCCCCCTGGGGAACACTGAAGCTTTCTTT. Its translation is CASSPLGNTEAFF.

This sequence joins TRBV2 and TRBJ1-4; no clear D gene. CDR1 is SNHLY, CDR2 FYNNEI, per germline. The V gene lost 7 bases and the J gene lost 3 bases, with 15 bases spanning the gap. The CDR3 runs to 15 residues. CDR3 in amino acids: CASNLGRNPNEKLFF. The CDR3 region has the DNA TGTGCCAGCAATCTTGGTAGGAATCCTAATGAAAAACTGTTTTTT.

Remarks on this clonotype: The missing conserved phenylalanine or tryptophan at the end of this CDR3 makes a read error likely. This chain joins TRBV6-1 and TRBJ1-2; D is ambiguous. Germline CDR1 is MNHNS and CDR2 is SASEGT. The CDR3 sequence is 13 residues long. Trimming shortened V by 7 bases and J by 6 bases, and 15 bases separated the two germline ends. CDR3 coding DNA: TGTGCCAGCACTTCGGGTCCTACGAATGGCTACACCATC. This translates into CASTSGPTNGYTI.

This clonotype was detected only a few times. This chain connects TRBV5-1 to TRBJ1-4; D gene ambiguous. V lost 0 bases and J lost 5, with 8 bases in between. Germline CDR1 SGHRS, CDR2 YFSETQ. The CDR3 spans 14 residues. DNA for the CDR3: TGCGCCAGCAGCTTGGCGCTCTTCAATGAAAAACTGTTTTTT. This gives the protein CASSLALFNEKLFF.

A few counts support this clonotype. This rearrangement joins TRBV7-2 to TRBJ1-2, with TRBD1 as a possible D gene (6 bases). The CDR3 runs to 14 residues. Germline CDR1 reads SGHTA; CDR2 reads FQGNSA. Between the trimmed V and J ends, which lost 5 bases and 3 bases, there was a span of 13 bases. The CDR3 DNA reads TGTGCCAGCAGCCCAACTGACAGGCACTATGGCTACACCTTC. Translated: CASSPTDRHYGYTF.

This clonotype has only a few counts. V and J are TRBV30 and TRBJ2-2; D is unresolved. The V end lost 6 bases, the J end lost 0 bases, and 14 bases lay between the germline ends. The CDR3 spans 15 residues. CDR1 is GTSNPN and CDR2 is SVGIG in the germline V gene (reference sequence). The CDR3 region is CACTRFTANTGELFF. The CDR3 bases are TGTGCCTGTACGAGGTTTACCGCGAACACCGGGGAGCTGTTTTTT.

This chain connects TRBV25-1 to TRBJ1-4; 7 bases align to TRBD1. The germline V gene has CDR1 MGHDK and CDR2 SYGVNS. V lost 4 bases, J lost 3 bases, and 5 bases stayed unmatched. This CDR3 has 15 amino acids. CDR3 sequence reads: CASSARGPSNEKLFF. CDR3 in DNA: TGTGCCAGCAGTGCGAGGGGGCCATCTAATGAAAAACTGTTTTTT.

In nucleotides, the CDR3 is TGTGCCATCAGTGCGGGCCTGGAGGAAAAACTGTTTTTT. It codes for CAISAGLEEKLFF. The chain carries TRBV10-3 and TRBJ1-4; D gene ambiguous. This CDR3 has 13 residues. CDR1 ENHRY and CDR2 SYGVKD come from the germline V gene. V dropped 4 bases and J dropped 8 bases, with 11 bases sitting between them.

A few counts support this clonotype. This chain uses TRBV28 with TRBJ2-7; D is ambiguous. This CDR3 spans 14 amino acids. The V and J ends lost 7 bases and 0 bases respectively, with 13 bases between them. Germline V gene lookup returns CDR1 MDHEN and CDR2 SYDVKM. The CDR3 sequence: CASKDPGYSYEQYF. The CDR3, as DNA: TGTGCCAGCAAGGACCCCGGGTACTCCTACGAGCAGTACTTC. The variable domain in full, with the rest retrieved from reference TRBV28 and TRBJ2-7, is DVKVTQSSRYLVKRTGEKVFLECVQDMDHENMFWYRQDPGLGLRLIYFSYDVKMKEKGDIPEGYSVSREKKERFSLILESASTNQTSMYLCASKDPGYSYEQYFGPGTRLTVT.

The chain's CDR3 is CASSVEGNLRHGYTF. DNA of the CDR3: TGTGCCAGCAGCGTAGAGGGGAATCTTCGACATGGCTACACCTTC. The J gene is TRBJ1-2, the V gene TRBV9; the D gene is possibly TRBD1 (5 bases). V was trimmed by 0 bases and J by 6 bases, leaving 15 bases between them. The length of the CDR3 is 15 residues. CDR1 is SGDLS, CDR2 YYNGEE, per germline.

The sample holds a few counts of this clonotype. V usage is TRBV5-5 and J usage is TRBJ1-1, with a weak D call TRBD1 (6 bases). The V end was cut by 5 bases, the J end by 5 bases, with 13 bases between. The CDR3 contains 13 residues. In germline, CDR1 is SGHKS, CDR2 YYEKEE (reference sequence). The CDR3 spells CASRSTGKTEAFF. The CDR3 DNA is TGTGCCAGCAGATCCACAGGGAAAACTGAAGCTTTCTTT.

The V and J genes are TRBV5-1 and TRBJ1-2; TRBD1 aligns across 8 bases. Germline-derived CDR1 and CDR2 are SGHRS and YFSETQ. V gave up 4 bases and J gave up 1 base; unmatched junction bases: 6. The CDR3 has 15 residues. The CDR3 spells CASSPRTGFNYGYTF. In DNA, the CDR3 is TGCGCCAGCAGCCCCCGGACAGGGTTTAACTATGGCTACACCTTC.

The rearrangement joins TRBV5-1 to TRBJ2-3, with 7 bases aligning to TRBD2. Germline V gene sequence: CDR1 SGHRS, CDR2 YFSETQ. This CDR3 comprises 16 residues. After removal of 0 bases from V and 3 bases from J, the junction contained 7 bases not matched to a gene. The CDR3 here is CASSLGGQGGTDTQYF. Here the CDR3 DNA reads TGCGCCAGCAGCTTGGGGGGCCAGGGAGGGACAGATACGCAGTATTTT.

This clonotype occurred a few times. The gene calls are TRBV5-1 and TRBJ1-2; D uncertain. The CDR3 is made up of 13 amino acids. Germline V gene lookup returns CDR1 SGHRS and CDR2 YFSETQ. V lost 4 bases and J 6 bases, leaving 13 bases between the germline ends. CDR3 residues: CASSPGARDGYTF. The CDR3 DNA follows: TGCGCCAGCAGCCCGGGCGCTAGAGATGGCTACACCTTC. Together with reference TRBV5-1 and TRBJ1-2, the CDR3 gives the full variable domain: KAGVTQTPRYLIKTRGQQVTLSCSPISGHRSVSWYQQTPGQGLQFLFEYFSETQRNKGNFPGRFSGRQFSNSRSEMNVSTLELGDSALYLCASSPGARDGYTFGSGTRLTVV.

The rearrangement uses TRBV12-3 or TRBV12-4 and TRBJ1-1; tentatively, D is TRBD1 (6 bases). The length of the CDR3 is 14 residues. Trimming cost V 6 bases and J 4 bases, with 15 bases left between them. The CDR3 sequence: CASRIRTVGTEAFF. CDR3 bases: TGTGCCAGCAGAATCAGGACAGTCGGCACTGAAGCTTTCTTT.

V is TRBV5-6 and J is TRBJ2-7; D may be TRBD2 (5 bases). This CDR3 is 14 amino acids long. Germline CDR1 is SGHDT and CDR2 is YYEEEE. V shed 1 base and J shed 7 bases, with 15 bases lying between them. This CDR3 reads CASSLRRGSGEQYF. CDR3 in DNA: TGTGCCAGCAGCTTGAGGCGCGGGTCGGGGGAGCAGTACTTC.

The J gene is TRBJ2-5, the V gene TRBV29-1; 8 bases are a match to TRBD2. The CDR3 runs to 17 residues. Per germline, CDR1 SQVTM and CDR2 ANQGSEA. V shed 1 base and J 0 bases; nucleotides not matched to a gene: 10. DNA of the CDR3: TGCAGCGTTGAAGCGGTGCGGGGGGACCTGTACCAAGAGACCCAGTACTTC. Translating it yields CSVEAVRGDLYQETQYF.

The V and J genes are TRBV7-2 and TRBJ1-4; D is perhaps TRBD1 (5 bases). Germline-derived CDR1 and CDR2 are SGHTA and FQGNSA. V lost 1 base and J lost 4, with 16 bases in between. There are 17 residues in the CDR3. For the CDR3, the DNA is TGTGCCAGCAGCTTAGAGAGGACCGGGACCGTTAATGAAAAACTGTTTTTT. It translates to CASSLERTGTVNEKLFF.

The rearrangement joins TRBV4-1 to TRBJ2-3; TRBD2 agrees at 8 bases. In germline, CDR1 is MGHRA, CDR2 YSYEKL. The CDR3 consists of 18 residues. The J segment lost 1 base and the V segment lost 5 bases, leaving 14 bases of the junction unmatched. The CDR3 here is CASSGSRLTGGGTDTQYF. The CDR3 nucleotides are TGCGCCAGCAGCGGAAGCCGACTTACGGGAGGGGGCACAGATACGCAGTATTTT.

This chain connects TRBV20-1 to TRBJ2-7; 9 bases are shared with TRBD2. Germline CDR1 is DFQATT and CDR2 is SNEGSKA (reference sequence). After removal of 0 bases from V and 7 bases from J, the junction contained 10 bases not matched to a gene. The CDR3 extends over 15 amino acids. The DNA of the CDR3 is TGCAGTGCTAGAGATTCTGCGGGAGGGGGATGGGAGCAGTACTTC. Residues: CSARDSAGGGWEQYF.